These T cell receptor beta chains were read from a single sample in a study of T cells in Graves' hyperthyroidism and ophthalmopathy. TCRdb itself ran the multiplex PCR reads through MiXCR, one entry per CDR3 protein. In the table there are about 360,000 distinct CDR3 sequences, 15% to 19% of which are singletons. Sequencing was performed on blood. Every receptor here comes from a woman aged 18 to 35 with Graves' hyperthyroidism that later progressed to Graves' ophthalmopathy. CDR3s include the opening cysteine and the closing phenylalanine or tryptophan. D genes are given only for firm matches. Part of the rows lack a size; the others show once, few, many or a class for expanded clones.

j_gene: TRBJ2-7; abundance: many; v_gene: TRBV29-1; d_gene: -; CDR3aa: CSVDLGGREQYF; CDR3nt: TGCAGCGTTGATCTGGGTGGGCGCGAGCAGTACTTC
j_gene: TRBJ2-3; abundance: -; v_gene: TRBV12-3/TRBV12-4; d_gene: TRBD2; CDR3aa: CASRIAGAKDTQYF; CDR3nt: TGTGCCAGCAGGATAGCGGGAGCGAAAGATACGCAGTATTTT
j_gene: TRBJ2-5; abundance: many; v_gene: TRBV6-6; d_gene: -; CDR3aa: CASSYWGLKETQYF; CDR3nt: TGTGCCAGCAGTTACTGGGGACTTAAAGAGACCCAGTACTTC
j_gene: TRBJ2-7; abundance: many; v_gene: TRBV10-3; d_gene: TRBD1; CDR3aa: CAIAPDRDNEQYF; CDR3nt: TGTGCCATCGCTCCGGACAGGGATAACGAGCAGTACTTC
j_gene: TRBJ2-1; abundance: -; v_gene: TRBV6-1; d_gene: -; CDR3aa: CASTYLRGGGILYNEQFF; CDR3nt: TGTGCCAGCACCTATCTGAGAGGGGGAGGGATACTCTACAATGAGCAGTTCTTC
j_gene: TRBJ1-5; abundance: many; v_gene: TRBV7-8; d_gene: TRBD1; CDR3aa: CASSLEQGANQPQHF; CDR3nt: TGTGCCAGCAGCTTAGAACAGGGGGCGAATCAGCCCCAGCATTTT
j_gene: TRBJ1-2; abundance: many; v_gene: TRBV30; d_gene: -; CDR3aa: CAWSAQLNYGYTF; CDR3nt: TGTGCCTGGAGCGCGCAACTAAACTATGGCTACACCTTC
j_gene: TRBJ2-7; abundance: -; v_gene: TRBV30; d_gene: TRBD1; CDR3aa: CAWSAGTGYEQYF; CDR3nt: TGTGCCTGGAGTGCCGGGACAGGGTACGAGCAGTACTTC
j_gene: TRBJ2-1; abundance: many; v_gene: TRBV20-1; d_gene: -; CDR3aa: CSAPRGGFGEQFF; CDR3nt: TGCAGTGCCCCGAGGGGGGGGTTTGGCGAGCAGTTCTTC
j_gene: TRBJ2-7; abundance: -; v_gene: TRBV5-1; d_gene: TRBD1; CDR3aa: CASREQGDYEQYF; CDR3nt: TGCGCCAGCAGGGAACAGGGGGATTACGAGCAGTACTTC
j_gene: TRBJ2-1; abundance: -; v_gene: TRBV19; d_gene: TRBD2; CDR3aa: CASSIPGGPLYNEQFF; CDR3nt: TGTGCCAGTAGTATACCGGGAGGGCCGCTATACAATGAGCAGTTCTTC
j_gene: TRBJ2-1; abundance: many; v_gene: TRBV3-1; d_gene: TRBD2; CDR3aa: CASSKGSTSGLGDEQFF; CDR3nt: TGTGCCAGCAGCAAAGGAAGCACTAGCGGGTTGGGAGATGAGCAGTTCTTC
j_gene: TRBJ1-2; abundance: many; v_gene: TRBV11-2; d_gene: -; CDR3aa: CASANFRADYGYTF; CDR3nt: TGTGCCAGCGCCAATTTTCGGGCGGACTATGGCTACACCTTC
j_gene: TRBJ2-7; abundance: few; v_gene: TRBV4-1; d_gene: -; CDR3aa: CASSQETHQRVAYEQYF; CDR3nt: TGCGCCAGCAGCCAAGAAACTCACCAGCGGGTAGCCTACGAGCAGTACTTC
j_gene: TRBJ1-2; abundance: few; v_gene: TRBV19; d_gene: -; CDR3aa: CASRATANYGYTF; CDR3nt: TGTGCCAGTAGGGCGACAGCTAACTATGGCTACACCTTC
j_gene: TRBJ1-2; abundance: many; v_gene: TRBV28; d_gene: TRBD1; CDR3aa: CASSLVGPGTGDGYTF; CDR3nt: TGTGCCAGCAGTTTAGTAGGCCCCGGGACAGGGGATGGCTACACCTTC
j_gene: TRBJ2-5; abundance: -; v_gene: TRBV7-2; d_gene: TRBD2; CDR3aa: CASSSGLAGVNQYF; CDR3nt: TGTGCCAGCAGCTCGGGACTAGCGGGAGTGAATCAGTACTTC
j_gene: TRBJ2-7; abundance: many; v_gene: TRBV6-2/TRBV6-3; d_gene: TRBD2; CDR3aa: CASSYSPSGEYEQYF; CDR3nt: TGTGCCAGCAGTTACTCGCCTAGCGGGGAATACGAGCAGTACTTC
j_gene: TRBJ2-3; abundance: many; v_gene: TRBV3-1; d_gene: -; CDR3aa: CASSQRAEPTSGASTDTQYF; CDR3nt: TGTGCCAGCAGCCAACGTGCGGAACCAACGTCAGGGGCTAGCACAGATACGCAGTATTTT
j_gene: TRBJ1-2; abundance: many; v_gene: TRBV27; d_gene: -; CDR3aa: CASSFIPLGQNYGYTF; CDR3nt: TGTGCCAGCAGTTTTATTCCCCTTGGACAGAACTATGGCTACACCTTC
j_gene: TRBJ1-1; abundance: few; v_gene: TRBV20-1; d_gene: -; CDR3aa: CSARPLGEPEAFF; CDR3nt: TGCAGTGCTCGTCCACTAGGAGAACCTGAAGCTTTCTTT
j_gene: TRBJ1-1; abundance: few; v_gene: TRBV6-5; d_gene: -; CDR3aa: CASSYEDQGVNTEAFF; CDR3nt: TGTGCCAGCAGTTACGAGGACCAGGGCGTGAACACTGAAGCTTTCTTT
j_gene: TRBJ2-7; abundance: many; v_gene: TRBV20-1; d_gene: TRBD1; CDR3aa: CSAGQGPMSYEQYF; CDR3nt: TGCAGTGCGGGACAGGGGCCGATGTCCTACGAGCAGTACTTC
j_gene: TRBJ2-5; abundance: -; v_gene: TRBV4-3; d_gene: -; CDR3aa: CASSHGTGRVETQYF; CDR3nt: TGCGCCAGCAGCCACGGAACAGGGAGGGTGGAGACCCAGTACTTC
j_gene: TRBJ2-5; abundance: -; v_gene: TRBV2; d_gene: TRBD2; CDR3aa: CASRGTSGRTPGTSQYF; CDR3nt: TGTGCCAGCAGGGGGACTAGCGGGAGAACCCCCGGTACTTCCCAGTACTTC
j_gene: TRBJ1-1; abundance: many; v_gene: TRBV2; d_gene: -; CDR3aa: CASKYNTEAFF; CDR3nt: TGTGCCAGCAAATATAACACTGAAGCTTTCTTT
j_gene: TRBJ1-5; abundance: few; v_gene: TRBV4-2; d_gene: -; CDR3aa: CASSVRINQPQHF; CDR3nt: TGTGCCAGCAGCGTACGGATCAATCAGCCCCAGCATTTT
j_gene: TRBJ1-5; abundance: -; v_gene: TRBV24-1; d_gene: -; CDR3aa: CATSQTGVSNQPQHF; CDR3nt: TGTGCCACCAGTCAGACAGGAGTTAGCAATCAGCCCCAGCATTTT
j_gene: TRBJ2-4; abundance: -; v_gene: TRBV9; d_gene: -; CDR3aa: CASSTSDKNIQYF; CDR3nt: TGTGCCAGCAGCACCTCAGACAAAAACATTCAGTACTTC
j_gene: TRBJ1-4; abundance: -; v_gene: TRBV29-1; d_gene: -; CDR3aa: CSVVTGANEKLFF; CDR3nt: TGCAGCGTCGTGACAGGTGCTAATGAAAAACTGTTTTTT
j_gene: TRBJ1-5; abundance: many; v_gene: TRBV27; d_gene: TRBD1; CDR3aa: CASSDRGNQPQHF; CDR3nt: TGTGCCAGCAGTGACAGGGGAAATCAGCCCCAGCATTTT
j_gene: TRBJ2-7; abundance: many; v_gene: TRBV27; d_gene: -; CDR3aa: CASGSPGAYEQYF; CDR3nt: TGTGCCAGCGGTTCACCTGGGGCCTACGAGCAGTACTTC
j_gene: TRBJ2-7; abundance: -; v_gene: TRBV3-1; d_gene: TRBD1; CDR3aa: CASSEGTADYEQYF; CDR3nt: TGTGCCAGCAGCGAGGGGACAGCAGACTACGAGCAGTACTTC
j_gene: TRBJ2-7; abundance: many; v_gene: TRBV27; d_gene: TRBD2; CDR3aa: CASSLQAGATYEQYF; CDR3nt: TGTGCCAGCAGTTTACAAGCGGGGGCTACCTACGAGCAGTACTTC
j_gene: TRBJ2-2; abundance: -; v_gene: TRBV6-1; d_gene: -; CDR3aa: CASSEAPPGLLTGELFF; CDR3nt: TGTGCCAGCAGTGAAGCCCCACCGGGACTTTTGACCGGGGAGCTGTTTTTT
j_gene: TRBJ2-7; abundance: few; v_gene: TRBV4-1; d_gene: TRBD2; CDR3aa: CASSQAFSGLTYYEQYF; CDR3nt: TGCGCCAGCAGCCAGGCATTTTCGGGACTAACGTACTACGAGCAGTACTTC
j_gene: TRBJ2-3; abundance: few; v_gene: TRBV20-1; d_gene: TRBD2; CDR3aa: CSARYSLGTSGTDTQYF; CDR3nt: TGCAGTGCTAGATACTCCCTAGGGACTAGCGGCACAGATACGCAGTATTTT
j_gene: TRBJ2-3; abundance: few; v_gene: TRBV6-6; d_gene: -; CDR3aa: CASSYSMGETITDTQYF; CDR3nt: TGTGCCAGCAGTTACTCGATGGGGGAAACCATCACAGATACGCAGTATTTT
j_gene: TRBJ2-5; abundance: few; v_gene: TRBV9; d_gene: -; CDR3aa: CASSGRGGETQYF; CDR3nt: TGTGCCAGCAGCGGGAGAGGGGGGGAGACCCAGTACTTC
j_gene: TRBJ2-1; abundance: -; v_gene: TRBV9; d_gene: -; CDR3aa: CASSPDQGGSYNEQFF; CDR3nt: TGTGCCAGCAGCCCAGATCAGGGGGGGTCCTACAATGAGCAGTTCTTC
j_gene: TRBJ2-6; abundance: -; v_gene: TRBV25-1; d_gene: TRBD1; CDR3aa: CASSELQGAGANVLTF; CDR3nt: TGTGCCAGCAGTGAATTACAGGGGGCTGGGGCCAACGTCCTGACTTTC
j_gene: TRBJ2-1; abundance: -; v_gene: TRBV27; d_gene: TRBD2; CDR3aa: CASSLRVLGVRGGNEQFF; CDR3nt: TGTGCCAGCAGTTTAAGAGTGTTGGGGGTTCGGGGGGGCAATGAGCAGTTCTTC
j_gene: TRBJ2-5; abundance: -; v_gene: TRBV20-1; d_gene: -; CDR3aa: CSQGDFVETQYF; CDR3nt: TGCAGCCAGGGAGATTTTGTAGAGACCCAGTACTTC
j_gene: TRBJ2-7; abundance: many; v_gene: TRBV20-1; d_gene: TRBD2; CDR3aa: CSASPLAGGVNEQYF; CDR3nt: TGCAGTGCTAGCCCACTAGCGGGAGGAGTCAACGAGCAGTACTTC
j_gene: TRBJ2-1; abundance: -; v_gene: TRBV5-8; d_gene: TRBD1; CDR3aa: CASSRGTVSPEDEQFF; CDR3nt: TGTGCCAGCAGCCGAGGGACAGTCTCCCCCGAGGATGAGCAGTTCTTC
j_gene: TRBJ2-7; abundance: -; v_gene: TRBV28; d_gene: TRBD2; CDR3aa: CASSFRDYSYEQYF; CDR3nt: TGTGCCAGCAGCTTTCGGGACTACTCCTACGAGCAGTACTTC
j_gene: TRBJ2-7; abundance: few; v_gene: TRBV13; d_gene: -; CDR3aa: CASSSSSTYEQYF; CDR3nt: TGTGCCAGCAGCTCCTCCTCTACTTACGAGCAGTACTTC
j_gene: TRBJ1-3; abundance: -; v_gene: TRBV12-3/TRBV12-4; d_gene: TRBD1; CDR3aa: CASSLSTGRIYF; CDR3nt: TGTGCCAGCAGTCTATCGACAGGGAGGATATATTTT
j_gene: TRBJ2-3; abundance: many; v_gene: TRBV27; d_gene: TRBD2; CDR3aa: CASSPIAGGGTDTQYF; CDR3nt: TGTGCCAGCAGTCCCATAGCGGGAGGGGGGACAGATACGCAGTATTTT
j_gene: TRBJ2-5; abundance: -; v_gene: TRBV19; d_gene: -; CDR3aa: CASEGRETQYF; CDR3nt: TGTGCCAGTGAGGGTAGGGAGACCCAGTACTTC
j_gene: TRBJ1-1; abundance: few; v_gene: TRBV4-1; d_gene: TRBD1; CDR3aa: CASSQAEGANTEAFF; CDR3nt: TGCGCCAGCAGCCAAGCGGAGGGGGCGAACACTGAAGCTTTCTTT